Listed here are 29 T cell receptor beta chains from one sample, sequenced in a study of blood T cells in healthy people across ages. Together with a sample-barcoded 5' primer, a J-beta primer mix was included in a second PCR lasting about 7 to 12 cycles. MiXCR, run by TCRdb on the 5' RACE reads, gives a single entry per CDR3 protein. This sample has about 780,000 distinct CDR3 sequences, with 46% found just once. Sequenced sample: blood. The receptors were sampled from a man of 80 years or more in good health.

This clonotype was observed a handful of times. V is TRBV3-1 and J is TRBJ1-4; D unresolved. Trimming shortened V by 6 bases and J by 3 bases, and 11 bases separated the two germline ends. From germline, CDR1 is LGHDT and CDR2 YNNKEL (reference sequence). The CDR3 loop spans 14 amino acids. CDR3 coding DNA: TGTGCCAGCAGTGCCCGGAGGGCTAATGAAAAACTGTTTTTT. As protein: CASSARRANEKLFF.

The V call is TRBV29-1, the J call TRBJ2-1; D call uncertain. Germline V gene data show CDR1 as SQVTM and CDR2 as ANQGSEA. Trimming pared 4 bases from V and 10 bases from J, leaving 8 bases between. This CDR3 has 10 residues. CDR3 nucleotide sequence: TGCAGCGTTGGAGTTTACGAGCAGTTCTTC. Translated, it gives CSVGVYEQFF.

Worth noting for this clonotype: One end of the junction varies from germline; a read error may be responsible. This chain uses TRBV27 with TRBJ2-7; no definite D call. The germline gives CDR1 MNHEY, CDR2 SMNVEV (reference sequence). CDR3 length: 16 residues. In DNA form, the CDR3 reads TGTGCCTGCAGTGTGGACCGACGAACTAACACCTACGAGCAGTACTTC. It codes for CACSVDRRTNTYEQYF.

This chain connects TRBV12-3 or TRBV12-4 to TRBJ2-2; no clear D. The germline V and J ends were trimmed by 7 bases and 1 base, with 13 bases remaining between them. The CDR3 runs to 15 residues. For the CDR3, the DNA is TGTGCCAGCAACACAAAGACCCTGAACACCGGGGAGCTGTTTTTT. Translated, it gives CASNTKTLNTGELFF.

This clonotype was counted only a few times. The chain recombines TRBV18 with TRBJ2-7, with D tentatively TRBD2 (5 bases). Per the germline V gene, CDR1 is KGHSH and CDR2 is LQKENI. There are 13 residues in the CDR3. Trimming removed 3 bases from V and 7 bases from J, with 13 bases in between. The CDR3 DNA follows: TGTGCCAGCTCACCGAAACAACTAGTGGAGCAGTACTTC. It specifies CASSPKQLVEQYF.

This rearrangement joins TRBV5-1 to TRBJ2-5; no definite D call. Germline V CDR1 and CDR2: SGHRS, YFSETQ. V was cut by 4 bases and J by 3 bases, with 16 bases left in between. The CDR3 contains 15 residues. The DNA of the CDR3 is TGCGCCAGCAGCCCAAACGTGGGGAACGAAGAGACCCAGTACTTC. Its translation: CASSPNVGNEETQYF. Based on the CDR3 plus reference TRBV5-1 and TRBJ2-5, the full variable domain is KAGVTQTPRYLIKTRGQQVTLSCSPISGHRSVSWYQQTPGQGLQFLFEYFSETQRNKGNFPGRFSGRQFSNSRSEMNVSTLELGDSALYLCASSPNVGNEETQYFGPGTRLLVL.

This clonotype was observed a few times. This rearrangement joins TRBV5-1 to TRBJ2-7; TRBD1 aligns across 7 bases. V was pared by 7 bases and J by 0 bases, with 10 bases of the junction left unmatched. Germline V gene lookup returns CDR1 SGHRS and CDR2 YFSETQ. The length of the CDR3 is 15 residues. The CDR3 region is CASGPGTVNSYEQYF. DNA for the CDR3: TGCGCCAGCGGCCCCGGGACAGTAAACTCCTACGAGCAGTACTTC.

This clonotype has just a few counts. The rearrangement links TRBV4-3 to TRBJ2-5; TRBD1 aligns across 9 bases. The J segment lost 5 bases and the V segment lost 0 bases, leaving 10 bases of the junction unmatched. The CDR3 has 17 amino acids. Per germline, CDR1 LGHNA and CDR2 YSLEER. CDR3 residues: CASSQDWTGEEGETQYF. In nucleotides, the CDR3 is TGCGCCAGCAGCCAAGATTGGACAGGGGAAGAGGGGGAGACCCAGTACTTC.

As regards this clonotype: This sequence may be a read error, since a much larger clone differs from it by one base. The chain is built from TRBV15 and TRBJ2-1, with D unclear. V lost 0 bases to trimming and J lost 11 bases, with 11 bases between them. CDR1 and CDR2 (germline): LNHNV, YYDKDF (reference sequence). The CDR3 length is 13 residues. The CDR3 spells CATSRDPTGQQFF. CDR3 coding DNA: TGTGCCACCAGCAGAGATCCGACCGGTCAGCAGTTCTTC.

The chain has TRBV5-1 and TRBJ2-7, with TRBD1 matching over 8 bases. Germline V gene sequence: CDR1 SGHRS, CDR2 YFSETQ. The CDR3 has 13 residues. J gave up 3 bases and V 4 bases, and 3 bases lay outside the gene matches. This chain's CDR3 is CASSGGQDYEQYF. The DNA for the CDR3 is TGCGCCAGCAGCGGGGGACAGGACTACGAGCAGTACTTC.

This clonotype came up a few times. This chain joins TRBV25-1 and TRBJ2-7; D gene ambiguous. V shed 0 bases and J shed 3 bases, with 6 bases lying between them. Germline V gene lookup returns CDR1 MGHDK and CDR2 SYGVNS. This CDR3 spans 13 amino acids. CDR3 nucleotide sequence: TGTGCCAGCAGTGAATATGAAGACTACGAGCAGTACTTC. It translates to CASSEYEDYEQYF.

This clonotype was seen only once. The genes are TRBV3-1 and TRBJ1-5; D not resolved. V dropped 4 bases and J dropped 7 bases, with 11 bases sitting between them. The CDR3 is 13 amino acids. CDR1 is LGHDT and CDR2 is YNNKEL in the germline V gene (reference sequence). The CDR3 DNA follows: TGTGCCAGCAGCCGCGTTCAAAGGCAGCCCCAGCATTTT. It translates to CASSRVQRQPQHF.

This clonotype was seen at least ten times. This sequence joins TRBV12-3 or TRBV12-4 and TRBJ1-6; tentative D call: TRBD1 (6 bases). V was cut by 5 bases and J by 6 bases, with 11 bases left in between. The CDR3 contains 14 residues. The CDR3 nucleotides are TGTGCCAGCAGTCCGGGACACTCTAATTCACCCCTCCACTTT. Its translation is CASSPGHSNSPLHF.

The chain has TRBV7-9 and TRBJ1-5; maybe TRBD1 (5 bases). V was shortened by 3 bases and J by 3 bases, with 15 bases between the two germline ends. This CDR3 has 16 residues. The V gene's germline CDR1 is SEHNR and CDR2 FQNEAQ (reference sequence). CDR3 nucleotides: TGTGCCAGCAGCTTGGGGGAGGTGGGGAACAATCAGCCCCAGCATTTT. The encoded protein is CASSLGEVGNNQPQHF.

V and J are TRBV20-1 and TRBJ2-3; the D is unclear. The germline CDR1 and CDR2 sequences are DFQATT and SNEGSKA (reference sequence). Trimming left V 4 bases short and J 0 bases short, with 5 bases between. The CDR3 has 12 residues. CDR3 nucleotides: TGCAGTGCTATATTTAGCACAGATACGCAGTATTTT. It translates to CSAIFSTDTQYF.

This chain joins TRBV6-6 and TRBJ1-2, with TRBD1 identical over 7 bases. The CDR3 covers 12 residues. The V segment lost 5 bases and the J segment 7 bases; nucleotides outside the gene matches: 4. Germline-derived CDR1 and CDR2 are MNHNY and SVGAGI (reference sequence). This CDR3 reads CASSRDRGGYTF. CDR3 nucleotide sequence: TGTGCCAGCAGTAGGGACAGAGGTGGCTACACCTTC.

The chain uses TRBV4-3 and TRBJ2-3; 8 nucleotides agree with TRBD2. Germline assignment: CDR1 LGHNA and CDR2 YSLEER. The ends lost 2 bases at V and 5 bases at J; junction bases unmatched: 9. This CDR3 has 16 residues. CDR3 region: CASSQFIGSGEDTQYF. The CDR3 DNA sequence: TGCGCCAGCAGCCAATTCATAGGTAGCGGGGAAGATACGCAGTATTTT.

The chain couples TRBV29-1 to TRBJ2-3; 9 bases match TRBD1. The CDR3 consists of 17 residues. Germline CDR1 and CDR2: SQVTM and ANQGSEA. The ends lost 2 bases at V and 3 bases at J; junction bases unmatched: 12. The CDR3 DNA follows: TGCAGCGTTGAACCCCCCCGGGACAGGGCGGAAACAGATACGCAGTATTTT. This gives the protein CSVEPPRDRAETDTQYF.

The table lists this clonotype with a few counts. The chain joins TRBV28 to TRBJ2-1; the match to TRBD2 covers 10 bases. Losses at the gene ends were 4 bases for V and 7 bases for J; bases not matched to a gene: 7. The CDR3 consists of 15 residues. Per germline, CDR1 MDHEN and CDR2 SYDVKM. CDR3: CASSSAGGPGNEQFF. DNA of the CDR3: TGTGCCAGCAGTTCAGCGGGAGGGCCGGGGAATGAGCAGTTCTTC.

V gene TRBV4-3 combines with J gene TRBJ2-1, with TRBD2 matching over 7 bases. J lost 13 bases, V lost 0 bases, and 12 bases had no gene match. Germline CDR1 is LGHNA and CDR2 is YSLEER. This CDR3 has 15 amino acids. In nucleotides, the CDR3 is TGCGCCAGCAGCCAAGATGCGGGAGTGGAAGAGACCCAGTTCTTC. Its protein is CASSQDAGVEETQFF.

The chain links TRBV20-1 to TRBJ2-7; 7 bases align to TRBD2. CDR3 length equals 13 residues. The germline V gene encodes CDR1 DFQATT and CDR2 SNEGSKA (reference sequence). Trimming cost V 7 bases and J 2 bases; bases outside gene matches: 8. The CDR3 bases are TGCAGTGTAGGCGGGAGAATCGCCTACGAGCAGTACTTC. Amino acid sequence: CSVGGRIAYEQYF.

This clonotype was observed a handful of times. The V call is TRBV18, the J call TRBJ2-5; 8 nucleotides match TRBD2. V lost 6 bases, J lost 4 bases, and 1 base stayed unmatched. From germline, CDR1 is KGHSH and CDR2 LQKENI. The CDR3 has 12 amino acids. The CDR3 sequence is CASSREGETQYF. CDR3 coding DNA: TGTGCCAGCTCTCGGGAGGGAGAGACCCAGTACTTC.

This clonotype occurred a few times. The chain uses TRBV9 and TRBJ2-3, with a possible D match to TRBD2 (5 bases). The V gene's germline CDR1 is SGDLS and CDR2 YYNGEE. This CDR3 region has 13 residues. V was shortened by 6 bases and J by 2 bases, with 10 bases between the two germline ends. CDR3 nucleotides: TGTGCCAGCAACCTAGCTCCCACAGATACGCAGTATTTT. This gives the protein CASNLAPTDTQYF. Based on the CDR3 plus reference TRBV9 and TRBJ2-3, the full variable domain is DSGVTQTPKHLITATGQRVTLRCSPRSGDLSVYWYQQSLDQGLQFLIQYYNGEERAKGNILERFSAQQFPDLHSELNLSSLELGDSALYFCASNLAPTDTQYFGPGTRLTVL.

This clonotype showed up just a few times. The chain uses TRBV15 and TRBJ1-6, with no clear D. Germline CDR1 reads LNHNV; CDR2 reads YYDKDF (reference sequence). The CDR3 loop spans 13 amino acids. Trimming shortened V by 1 base and J by 9 bases, and 7 bases separated the two germline ends. CDR3 sequence (DNA): TGTGCCACCAGCAGAGTTGGGGTTTCACCCCTCCACTTT. This gives the protein CATSRVGVSPLHF.

This sequence joins TRBV12-3 or TRBV12-4 and TRBJ2-1, with 9 bases matching TRBD2. CDR3 size: 15 residues. Trimming removed 6 bases from V and 4 bases from J; junction bases left unmatched: 7. The CDR3 DNA follows: TGTGCCAGCAGCCTCACTAGCGGGTATTACAATGAGCAGTTCTTC. It encodes CASSLTSGYYNEQFF.

The DNA for the CDR3 is TGCGCCAGCAGCCCTTATCAAAGGAGCACAGATACGCAGTATTTT. Its translation: CASSPYQRSTDTQYF. This rearrangement joins TRBV5-1 to TRBJ2-3; D remains ambiguous. Trimming removed 4 bases at V and 0 bases at J, with 12 bases between. This CDR3 is built from 15 residues. Germline-derived CDR1 and CDR2 are SGHRS and YFSETQ.

This clonotype was recorded once. The V and J genes are TRBV7-3 and TRBJ2-2; D is ambiguous. Per the germline V gene, CDR1 is SGHTA and CDR2 is FQGTGA. Trimming shortened V by 3 bases and J by 4 bases, and 12 bases separated the two germline ends. The CDR3 totals 15 residues. This CDR3 is CASSLTILGTGELFF. CDR3 nucleotide sequence: TGTGCCAGCAGCTTGACCATCCTGGGCACCGGGGAGCTGTTTTTT.

This clonotype was counted ten times or more. V and J are TRBV12-3 or TRBV12-4 and TRBJ2-1; D may correspond to TRBD1 or TRBD2 (5 bases each). CDR3 length: 14 residues. The V and J ends lost 7 bases and 10 bases respectively, with 20 bases between them. DNA of the CDR3: TGTGCCAGCAACAATGGGGGACGTTCTCAGGAGCAGTTCTTC. It encodes CASNNGGRSQEQFF.

As regards this clonotype: One end of the junction is discordant with germline, which a read error may explain. CDR3 coding DNA: TGTGCCGGCAGTTTAAGTGGGACAGGGGTTACCGGGGCCAACGTCCTGACTTTC. Translated: CAGSLSGTGVTGANVLTF. This chain connects TRBV28 to TRBJ2-6; 10 bases fit TRBD1. Germline CDR1 is MDHEN and CDR2 is SYDVKM. The CDR3 is made up of 18 amino acids.